Below, one T cell receptor (beta chain) is given with its context. The antigen it recognizes is unknown. Base qualities were left out, and no much larger clone turns up one base away. The cohort comprised fewer than 750 healthy bone marrow donors. At the time of sampling, all cohort members were nominally healthy, though unrecorded immune exposures were likely present. The donor tested CMV seropositive, placing the donor among the 250 to 350 seropositive members of the cohort. Every donor gave a peripheral blood sample, and the peripheral blood mononuclear cells from that sample were used for TCR beta sequencing. Genomic DNA was extracted from the blood cell samples with the Qiagen DNeasy Blood Extraction Kit. This sample was included in a study of cytomegalovirus exposure and HLA in healthy donors (dated by TCRdb to about 2017). Looking at the study overall: An earlier analysis of about 530 of the donors reported 276 Gb of sequence data and 90 million to 120 million unique TCR beta sequences obtained from 150 million to 200 million T cells. Among around 400 genotyped donors of the cohort, an average of about 240,000 unique TCR beta nucleotide sequences were sequenced per donor, roughly a sixth of them non-productive. To study patterns of TCR occurrence, a later analysis re-analyzed previously published TCR beta repertoires from several hundred donors and added high-resolution HLA genotyping. Of the 300 to 450 genotyped donors, about 84% fell in the genetic ancestry cluster associated with self-reported Caucasian donors. The study used immunosequencing to profile the T cell repertoires of under 700 subjects and linked those repertoires to cytomegalovirus serostatus. The aim of the study was to test whether cataloging public T cell receptors could identify signatures of past pathogen exposure. High-throughput TCR immunosequencing, statistical association of individual TCRs with disease status, and machine learning were combined to predict cytomegalovirus infection status. Class I and class II HLA loci were covered by the typing at four-digit resolution. A later genetic analysis used genome-wide SNP genotypes for about 55% of the 666 donors, treating that subset as a discovery cohort. The later analysis used no new phenotypic data to find candidate immune exposures, relying instead on TCR beta sequences and their occurrence across donors. To decide whether each TCR beta V gene segment behaved as functional or pseudogenic, an earlier analysis of 587 of the donors relied on high-throughput TCR beta sequencing. Every repertoire in the discovery cohort had been generated on one and the same sequencing platform. An early release covering approximately 600 HLA-typed donors comprised approximately 290 gigabases of sequencing data and around 85 million unique TCR sequences. Because of strong linkage in the cohort, four to six DR-DQ haplotypes were treated as single units for association and clustering. In addition to the first cohort of several hundred subjects, a separate validation cohort of under 150 different subjects was used. Donor age, sex, ethnicity and CMV serostatus were compiled together with the repertoire data. Typing coverage differed by locus: A, B, C, DRB1 and DQB1 were typed in about 629-640 donors, DQA1 in about 510, DPA1 in 600 to 610, and DPB1 in roughly 450.

What the work shows at the level of the full study, not this receptor alone: According to a later analysis, parvovirus B19, influenza, CMV and Epstein-Barr virus appeared linked to several top co-occurrence clusters. In a later analysis, TCR association rates were found to vary across HLA loci, with the most associated TCRs seen for DRB1 alleles and the fewest for HLA-C alleles. A total of 150 to 200 TCR beta chains were listed by the study as associated with cytomegalovirus. Presence/absence analyses assumed roughly uniform sequencing depth across donors, an assumption that may not hold. Most TCR sequences were seen in very few donors, while some public TCRs were found in many individuals. In a later analysis, HLA-associated TCR beta chains were found to be more clonally expanded and to have lower generation probabilities than equally common non-associated chains. A further reported finding was that TCR beta sequences accurately predicted the HLA-A and HLA-B alleles for most subjects in the first cohort. Specific HLA alleles were associated with some 15,000 TCR beta sequences at a false discovery rate of 0.05 in a later analysis. An earlier analysis of roughly 570 of the donors showed that most TCR beta V segments appeared in productive rearrangements either about 90% or about 30% of the time, which broadly matched IMGT annotations. In vitro tests confirmed that a few of the cytomegalovirus-associated TCR beta chains recognize cytomegalovirus antigens. Some IMGT-functional V segments, including TRBV6-2 and TRBV6-3, could not be distinguished by the 87-base-pair reads and were therefore excluded. In a later genetic analysis, fewer N-insertions in productive TCRs were reported among donors in an Asian-associated ancestry cluster than the approximately 710-donor mean. A later genetic analysis associated a missense DCLRE1C variant with V-gene and J-gene trimming of TCR beta chains, and an independent cohort replicated the association. The authors suggested that the approach could potentially be generalized to other disease states and immunological phenotypes. Because counts were too low, roughly 18 rarely observed V segments, including chromosome 9 orphons, were left out of the earlier analysis of some 600 of the donors. Linkage disequilibrium might explain the correlated functional status among segregating V segments, but an unknown experimental factor could not be excluded. The sequencing pipeline was judged likely to have produced a cluster of highly shared sequence variants as a technical artifact. Because HLA typing was unavailable for some donors at each locus, only the typed subset was used in association tests. Assigning TCR associations to individual alleles was difficult when HLA alleles, especially DR and DQ, strongly co-occurred. In this cohort, only TCR beta chains were sequenced, and detectable features were limited by the absence of alpha or paired-chain data. In both the original and validation cohorts, the classifier was reported to diagnose cytomegalovirus status with high specificity and sensitivity. Immune exposure information for the cohort was limited to CMV serostatus. A later analysis found that most CMV-associated TCR beta chains appeared HLA-restricted, with HLA associations seemingly driven largely by CMV exposure.

The protocol used for the library was the immunoSEQ multiplex PCR assay. A mixture of 60 forward primers for TCR Vbeta segments and 13 reverse primers for TCR Jbeta segments was used in the multiplex PCR. The CDR3 region of rearranged TCR beta genes was amplified from genomic DNA by a multiplex PCR assay. Amplified TCR beta libraries were sequenced as 87-base-pair reads on the Illumina HiSeq System. Per the source publication's procedure: A later analysis tallied tens of millions of unique TCR beta chains across the 666 repertoires, and some 10 million of those chains were shared by two or more donors. Raw reads were error-corrected and collapsed into unique sequences with a nearest-neighbor algorithm that merged closely related sequences to remove PCR and sequencing errors. To assign V, D and J gene segments, CDR3 sequences were aligned to IMGT reference sequences. For a sequence to be retained, at least a six-nucleotide match to both a V gene segment and a J gene segment was required. A rearrangement was called productive if the CDR3 had no stop codons and remained in frame with V and J, and every other rearrangement was called non-productive. CDR3 was defined according to IMGT convention as the region running from the second conserved V-encoded cysteine to the conserved J-encoded phenylalanine. The earlier analysis of some 600 of the donors excluded sequences that lacked an unambiguous match to a single V gene segment. An earlier analysis of several hundred of the donors classified V segments as functional when productive rearrangements were above 56.7% and as segregating when the standard deviation between donors was above 5%. To diagnose cytomegalovirus status from the catalog of TCR beta chain sequences, a statistical classification framework was built. A later analysis assigned V and J genes by comparing TCR nucleotide sequences with IMGT/GENE-DB human TR gene sequences. Using the TCRdist pipeline, a later analysis assigned CDR3 sequences along with most-parsimonious VDJ recombination scenarios. A later analysis defined each TCR beta chain by its CDR3 amino acid sequence plus V-gene family, and excluded reads lacking a unique V-gene family. To address suspected cross-contamination and a sequencing artifact, a later analysis removed several hundred highly shared, low-generation-probability nucleotide sequences. A later analysis calculated a clonal expansion index for each public chain from normalized within-repertoire ranks of inferred template counts. Generation probabilities in a later analysis came from a VDJ recombination model fitted to out-of-frame rearrangements, and those results were checked against IGoR. Hypergeometric tests were used in a later analysis to score TCR-TCR, TCR-HLA and TCR-CMV co-occurrence, with a repertoire-size bias correction applied to the TCR pairs. In a later analysis, false discovery rates were estimated by permuting HLA or CMV assignments 20 times. In a later analysis, co-occurring TCRs were grouped using DBSCAN, with TCRdist sequence similarity added in when clustering inside HLA-allele-positive subsets. For co-occurrence clustering, repertoires with fewer than 30,000 or more than 120,000 public chains were excluded, along with roughly 5 repertoires with anomalous nucleotide sharing. As stored in TCRdb, this immuneACCESS dataset retains in-frame rearrangements with V and J assigned. A fraction of the clones does not appear; measured against another copy, unresolved V genes explain less than half of the discrepancy, and the remainder lacks a known reason. The D gene and trimming were derived from the DNA, and the V and J assignments and clone size from that table. The sample includes 140,000 to 150,000 clones, with 75% to 80% observed a single time. The ten largest clonotypes hold approximately 2.9% of the sample.

From the cysteine through the phenylalanine, the CDR3 covers 15 amino acids. Of all the DNA, just the CDR3 is kept, 45 bases in frame from base 1. V is cut by 5 bases and J by 0 bases, and the space between the germline ends is 10 bases. The germline V gene (reference sequence) sets CDR1 to MNHEY and CDR2 to SMNVEV. This chain joins TRBV27 to TRBJ1-4; confidence is insufficient to name the D gene. The sequence was obtained from a man between 35 and 55 years old in good health and CMV-seropositive. The sequencing input was PBMCs. The CDR3: CASSLNSATNEKLFF. The DNA reads TGTGCCAGCAGTCTGAACAGTGCAACTAATGAAAAACTGTTTTTT.